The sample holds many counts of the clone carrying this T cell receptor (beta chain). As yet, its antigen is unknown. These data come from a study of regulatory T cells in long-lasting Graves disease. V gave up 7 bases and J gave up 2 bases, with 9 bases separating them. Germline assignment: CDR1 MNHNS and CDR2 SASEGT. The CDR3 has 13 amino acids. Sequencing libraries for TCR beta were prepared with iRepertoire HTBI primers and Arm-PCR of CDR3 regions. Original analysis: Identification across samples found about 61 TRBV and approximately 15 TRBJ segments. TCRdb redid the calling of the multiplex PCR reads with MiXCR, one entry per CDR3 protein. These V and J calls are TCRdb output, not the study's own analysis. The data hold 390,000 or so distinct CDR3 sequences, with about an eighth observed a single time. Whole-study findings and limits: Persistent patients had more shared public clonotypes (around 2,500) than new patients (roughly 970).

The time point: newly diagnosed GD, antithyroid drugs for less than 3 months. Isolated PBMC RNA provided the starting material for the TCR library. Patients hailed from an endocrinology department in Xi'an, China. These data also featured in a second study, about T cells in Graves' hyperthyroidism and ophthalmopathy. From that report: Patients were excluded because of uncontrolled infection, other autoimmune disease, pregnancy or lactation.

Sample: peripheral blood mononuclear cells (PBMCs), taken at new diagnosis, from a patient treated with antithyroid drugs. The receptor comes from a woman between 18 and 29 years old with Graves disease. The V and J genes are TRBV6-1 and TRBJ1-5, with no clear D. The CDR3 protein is CASNFRGNQPQHF. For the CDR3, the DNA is TGTGCCAGCAACTTTCGCGGCAATCAGCCCCAGCATTTT.